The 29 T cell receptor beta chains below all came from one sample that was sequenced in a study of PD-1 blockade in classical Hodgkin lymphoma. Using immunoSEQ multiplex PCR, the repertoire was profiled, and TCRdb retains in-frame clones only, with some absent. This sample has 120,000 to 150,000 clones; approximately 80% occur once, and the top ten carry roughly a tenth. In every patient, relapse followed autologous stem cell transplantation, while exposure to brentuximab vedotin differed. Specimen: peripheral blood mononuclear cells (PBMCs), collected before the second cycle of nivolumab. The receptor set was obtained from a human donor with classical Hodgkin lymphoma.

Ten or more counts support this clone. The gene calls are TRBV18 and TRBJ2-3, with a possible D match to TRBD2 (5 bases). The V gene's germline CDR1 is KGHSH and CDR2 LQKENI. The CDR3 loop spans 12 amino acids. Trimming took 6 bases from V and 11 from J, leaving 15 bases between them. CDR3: CASSFLARGQYF. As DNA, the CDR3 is TGTGCCAGCTCCTTCTTGGCCCGGGGGCAGTATTTT.

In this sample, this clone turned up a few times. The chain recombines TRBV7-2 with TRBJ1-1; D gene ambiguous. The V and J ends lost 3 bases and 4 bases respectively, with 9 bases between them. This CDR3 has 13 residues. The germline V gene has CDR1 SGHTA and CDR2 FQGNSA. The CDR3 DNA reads TGTGCCAGCAGCTTCCTTGGTGGCACTGAAGCTTTCTTT. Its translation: CASSFLGGTEAFF. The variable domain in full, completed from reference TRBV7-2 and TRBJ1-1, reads GAGVSQSPSNKVTEKGKDVELRCDPISGHTALYWYRQSLGQGLEFLIYFQGNSAPDKSGLPSDRFSAERTGGSVSTLTIQRTQQEDSAVYLCASSFLGGTEAFFGQGTRLTVV.

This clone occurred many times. The CDR3 reads CAWRAPLGSPNEKLFF. In DNA form, the CDR3 reads TGTGCCTGGAGAGCCCCTTTGGGGAGTCCTAATGAAAAACTGTTTTTT. The V gene is TRBV30, the J gene TRBJ1-4; D gene uncertain. Germline V CDR1 and CDR2: GTSNPN, SVGIG (reference sequence). The CDR3 covers 16 residues. The V end lost 3 bases, the J end lost 3 bases, and 17 bases lay between the germline ends.

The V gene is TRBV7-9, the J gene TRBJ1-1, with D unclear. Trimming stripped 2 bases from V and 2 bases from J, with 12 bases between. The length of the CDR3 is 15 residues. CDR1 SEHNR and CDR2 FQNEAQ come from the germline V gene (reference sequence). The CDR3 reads CASSLYSQANTEAFF. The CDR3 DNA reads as TGTGCCAGCAGCTTATATTCACAAGCTAACACTGAAGCTTTCTTT.

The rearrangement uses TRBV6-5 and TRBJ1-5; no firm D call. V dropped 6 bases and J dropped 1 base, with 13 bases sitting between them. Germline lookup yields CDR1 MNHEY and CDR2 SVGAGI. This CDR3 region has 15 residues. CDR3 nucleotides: TGTGCCAGCAGATCTCGACTACTAAGCAATCAGCCCCAGCATTTT. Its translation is CASRSRLLSNQPQHF.

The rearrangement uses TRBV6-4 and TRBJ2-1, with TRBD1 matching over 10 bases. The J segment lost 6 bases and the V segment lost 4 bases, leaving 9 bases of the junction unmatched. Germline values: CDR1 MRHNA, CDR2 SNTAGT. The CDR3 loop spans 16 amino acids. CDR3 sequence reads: CASSVQGQGLANEQFF. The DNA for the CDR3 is TGTGCCAGCAGTGTCCAGGGACAGGGGTTGGCCAATGAGCAGTTCTTC.

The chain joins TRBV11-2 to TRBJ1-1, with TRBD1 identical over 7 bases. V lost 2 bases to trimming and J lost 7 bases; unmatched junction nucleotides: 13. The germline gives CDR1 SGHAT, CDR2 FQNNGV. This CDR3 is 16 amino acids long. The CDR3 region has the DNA TGTGCCAGCAGCTTACCCTTACAGGGGTGGAGTGGTGAAGCTTTCTTT. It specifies CASSLPLQGWSGEAFF.

CDR3 sequence: CASSLGDYPVGDTQYF. CDR3 in DNA: TGTGCCAGCAGCTTAGGGGACTACCCGGTGGGAGATACGCAGTATTTT. The chain combines TRBV7-2 with TRBJ2-3, with 7 bases aligning to TRBD2. This CDR3 has 16 amino acids. V lost 1 base, J lost 5 bases, and 9 bases stayed unmatched. The germline V gene encodes CDR1 SGHTA and CDR2 FQGNSA. Full variable domain (missing parts from reference TRBV7-2 and TRBJ2-3): GAGVSQSPSNKVTEKGKDVELRCDPISGHTALYWYRQSLGQGLEFLIYFQGNSAPDKSGLPSDRFSAERTGGSVSTLTIQRTQQEDSAVYLCASSLGDYPVGDTQYFGPGTRLTVL.

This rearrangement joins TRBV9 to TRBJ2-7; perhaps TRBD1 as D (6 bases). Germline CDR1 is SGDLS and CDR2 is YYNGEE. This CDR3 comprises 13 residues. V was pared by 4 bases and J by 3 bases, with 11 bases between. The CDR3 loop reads CASSRGQNYEQYF. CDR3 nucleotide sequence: TGTGCCAGCAGCCGGGGACAAAACTACGAGCAGTACTTC.

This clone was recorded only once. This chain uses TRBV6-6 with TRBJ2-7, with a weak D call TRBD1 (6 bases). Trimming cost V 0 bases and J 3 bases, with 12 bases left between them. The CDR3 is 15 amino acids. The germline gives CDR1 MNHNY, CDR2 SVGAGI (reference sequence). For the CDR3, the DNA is TGTGCCAGCAGTTACTCGAAAGAACAGGGCTACGAGCAGTACTTC. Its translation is CASSYSKEQGYEQYF.

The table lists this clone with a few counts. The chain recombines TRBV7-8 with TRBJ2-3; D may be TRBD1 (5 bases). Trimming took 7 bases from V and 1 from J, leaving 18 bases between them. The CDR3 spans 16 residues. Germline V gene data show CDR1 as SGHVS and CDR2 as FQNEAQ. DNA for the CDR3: TGTGCCAGCAATAGCCCCCACAGGCTTGGCACAGATACGCAGTATTTT. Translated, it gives CASNSPHRLGTDTQYF.

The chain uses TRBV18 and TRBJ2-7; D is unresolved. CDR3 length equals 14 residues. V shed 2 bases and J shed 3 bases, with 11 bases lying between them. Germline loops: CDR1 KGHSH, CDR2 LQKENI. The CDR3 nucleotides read TGTGCCAGCTCACCAGGTTCCGGAAGCTACGAGCAGTACTTC. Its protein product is CASSPGSGSYEQYF.

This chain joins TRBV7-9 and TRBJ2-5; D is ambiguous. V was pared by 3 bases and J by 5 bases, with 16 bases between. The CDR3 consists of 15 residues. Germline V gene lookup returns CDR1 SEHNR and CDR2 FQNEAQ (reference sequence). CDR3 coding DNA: TGTGCCAGCAGCTTCCCTAGTACGGCCGCGGAGACCCAGTACTTC. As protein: CASSFPSTAAETQYF.

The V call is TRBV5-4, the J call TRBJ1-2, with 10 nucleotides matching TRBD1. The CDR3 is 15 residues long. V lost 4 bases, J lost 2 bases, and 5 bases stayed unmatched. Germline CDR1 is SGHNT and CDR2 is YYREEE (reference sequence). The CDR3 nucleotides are TGTGCCAGCAGCATTCGACAGGGGGCGAACTATGGCTACACCTTC. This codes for CASSIRQGANYGYTF. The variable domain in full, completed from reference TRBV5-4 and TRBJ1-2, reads ETGVTQSPTHLIKTRGQQVTLRCSSQSGHNTVSWYQQALGQGPQFIFQYYREEENGRGNFPPRFSGLQFPNYSSELNVNALELDDSALYLCASSIRQGANYGYTFGSGTRLTVV.

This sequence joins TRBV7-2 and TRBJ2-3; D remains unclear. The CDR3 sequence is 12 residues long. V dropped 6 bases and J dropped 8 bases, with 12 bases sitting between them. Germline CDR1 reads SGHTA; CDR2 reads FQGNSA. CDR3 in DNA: TGTGCCAGCAGGTCCAGAGGCTCTACGCAGTATTTT. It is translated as CASRSRGSTQYF.

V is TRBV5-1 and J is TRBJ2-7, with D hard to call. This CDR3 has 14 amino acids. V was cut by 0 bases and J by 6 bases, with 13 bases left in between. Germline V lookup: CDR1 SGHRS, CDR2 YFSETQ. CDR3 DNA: TGCGCCAGCAGCTTGGAACCGGGCCCTGTCGAGCAGTACTTC. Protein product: CASSLEPGPVEQYF.

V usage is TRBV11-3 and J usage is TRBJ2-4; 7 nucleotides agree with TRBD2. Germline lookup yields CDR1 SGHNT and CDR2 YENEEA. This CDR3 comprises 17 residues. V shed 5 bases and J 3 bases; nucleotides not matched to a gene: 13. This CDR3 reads CASSIRSERDGKNIQYF. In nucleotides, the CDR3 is TGTGCCAGCAGCATCCGCTCGGAGCGGGACGGCAAAAACATTCAGTACTTC.

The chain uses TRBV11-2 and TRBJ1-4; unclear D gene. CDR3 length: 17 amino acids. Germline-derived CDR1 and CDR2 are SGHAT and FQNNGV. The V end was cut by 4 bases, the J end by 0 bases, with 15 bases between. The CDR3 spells CASSSRTFRATNEKLFF. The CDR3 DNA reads TGTGCCAGCAGCTCCCGGACCTTTAGGGCAACTAATGAAAAACTGTTTTTT.

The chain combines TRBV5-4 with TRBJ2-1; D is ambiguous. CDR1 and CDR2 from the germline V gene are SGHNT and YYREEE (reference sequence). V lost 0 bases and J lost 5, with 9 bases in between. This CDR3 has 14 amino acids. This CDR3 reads CASSLVAVHNEQFF. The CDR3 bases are TGTGCCAGCAGCTTGGTCGCGGTCCACAATGAGCAGTTCTTC.

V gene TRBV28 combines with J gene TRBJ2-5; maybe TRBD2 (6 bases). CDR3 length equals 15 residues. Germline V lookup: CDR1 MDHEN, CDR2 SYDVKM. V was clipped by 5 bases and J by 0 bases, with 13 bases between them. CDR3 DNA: TGTGCCAGCAGTCTGGAGGGAGGATACCAAGAGACCCAGTACTTC. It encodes CASSLEGGYQETQYF. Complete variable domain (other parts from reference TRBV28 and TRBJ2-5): DVKVTQSSRYLVKRTGEKVFLECVQDMDHENMFWYRQDPGLGLRLIYFSYDVKMKEKGDIPEGYSVSREKKERFSLILESASTNQTSMYLCASSLEGGYQETQYFGPGTRLLVL.

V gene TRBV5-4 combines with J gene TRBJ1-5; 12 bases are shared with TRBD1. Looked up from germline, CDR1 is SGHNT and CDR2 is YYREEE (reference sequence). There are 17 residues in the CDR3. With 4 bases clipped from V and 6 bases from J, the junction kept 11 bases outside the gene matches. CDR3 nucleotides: TGTGCCAGCAGCGTGGGGGGACAGGGGGCGGTGGGTCAGCCCCAGCATTTT. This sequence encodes CASSVGGQGAVGQPQHF.

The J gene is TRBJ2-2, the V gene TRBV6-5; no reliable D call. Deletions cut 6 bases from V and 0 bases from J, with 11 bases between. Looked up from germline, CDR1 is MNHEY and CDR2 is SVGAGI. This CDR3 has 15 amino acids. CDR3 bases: TGTGCCAGCAGGACTTTGACTGCGAACACCGGGGAGCTGTTTTTT. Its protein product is CASRTLTANTGELFF.

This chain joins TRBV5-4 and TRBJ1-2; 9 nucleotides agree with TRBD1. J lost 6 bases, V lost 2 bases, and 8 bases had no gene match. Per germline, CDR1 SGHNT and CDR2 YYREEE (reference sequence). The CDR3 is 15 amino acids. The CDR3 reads CASSFIRDRVDGYTF. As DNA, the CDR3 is TGTGCCAGCAGCTTTATCCGGGACAGGGTCGATGGCTACACCTTC.

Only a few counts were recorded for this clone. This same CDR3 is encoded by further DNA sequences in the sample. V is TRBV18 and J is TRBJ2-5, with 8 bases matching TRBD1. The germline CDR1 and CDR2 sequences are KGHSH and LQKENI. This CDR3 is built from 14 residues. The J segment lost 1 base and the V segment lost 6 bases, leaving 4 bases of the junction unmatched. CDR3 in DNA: TGTGCCAGCTCTCCGACAGGGGTCCAAGAGACCCAGTACTTC. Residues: CASSPTGVQETQYF. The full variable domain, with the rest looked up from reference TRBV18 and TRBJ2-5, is NAGVMQNPRHLVRRRGQEARLRCSPMKGHSHVYWYRQLPEEGLKFMVYLQKENIIDESGMPKERFSAEFPKEGPSILRIQQVVRGDSAAYFCASSPTGVQETQYFGPGTRLLVL.

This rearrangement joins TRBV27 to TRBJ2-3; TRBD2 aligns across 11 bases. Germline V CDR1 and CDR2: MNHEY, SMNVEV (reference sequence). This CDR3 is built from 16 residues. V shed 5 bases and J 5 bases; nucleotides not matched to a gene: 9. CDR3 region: CASSPLAGGMGDTQYF. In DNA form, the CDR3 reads TGTGCCAGCAGTCCTCTAGCGGGAGGAATGGGAGATACGCAGTATTTT.

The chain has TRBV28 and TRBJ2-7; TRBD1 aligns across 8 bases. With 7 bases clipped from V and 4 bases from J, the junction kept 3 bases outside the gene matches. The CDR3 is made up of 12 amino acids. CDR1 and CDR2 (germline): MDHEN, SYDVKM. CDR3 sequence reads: CASNYRGYEQYF. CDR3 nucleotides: TGTGCCAGCAATTACAGGGGGTACGAGCAGTACTTC.

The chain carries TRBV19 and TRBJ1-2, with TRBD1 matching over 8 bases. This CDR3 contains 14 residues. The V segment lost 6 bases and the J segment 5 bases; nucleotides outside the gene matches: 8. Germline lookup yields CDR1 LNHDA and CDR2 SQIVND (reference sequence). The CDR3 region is CASRAGGIWYGYTF. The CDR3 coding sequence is TGTGCCAGTAGAGCAGGGGGCATTTGGTATGGCTACACCTTC.

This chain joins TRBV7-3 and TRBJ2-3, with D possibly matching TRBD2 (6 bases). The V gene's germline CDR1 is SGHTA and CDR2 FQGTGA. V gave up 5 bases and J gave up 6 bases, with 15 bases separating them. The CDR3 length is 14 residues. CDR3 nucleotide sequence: TGTGCCAGCAGCCCTCGGGACTTTCCGGATACGCAGTATTTT. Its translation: CASSPRDFPDTQYF.

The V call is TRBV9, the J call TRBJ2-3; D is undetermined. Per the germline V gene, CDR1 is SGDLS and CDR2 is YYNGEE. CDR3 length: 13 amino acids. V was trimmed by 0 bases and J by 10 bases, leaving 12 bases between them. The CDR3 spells CASSVAPALPQYF. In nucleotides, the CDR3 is TGTGCCAGCAGCGTAGCCCCGGCCTTGCCGCAGTATTTT.